A single sample is the source of the 10 T cell receptor beta chains below, sequenced in a study of T cells in Graves' hyperthyroidism and ophthalmopathy. TCR beta CDR3 sequences were amplified from RNA transcripts. Carried out on the TCR CDR3, a first-round RT-PCR used the HTBI primer set. TCRdb re-called the multiplex PCR reads through MiXCR, storing one row per CDR3 protein. The sample contains 300,000 to 350,000 distinct CDR3 sequences, around a sixth of which appear only once. Sequenced sample: blood. The receptors originated from a woman between 45 and 60 years old with Graves' hyperthyroidism.

The chain couples TRBV7-9 to TRBJ2-5, with TRBD2 matching over 9 bases. V was pared by 5 bases and J by 4 bases, with 8 bases of the junction left unmatched. The germline V gene encodes CDR1 SEHNR and CDR2 FQNEAQ (reference sequence). CDR3 length: 15 residues. CDR3 region: CASSRVAGGPETQYF. CDR3 bases: TGTGCCAGCAGCCGAGTGGCGGGAGGGCCAGAGACCCAGTACTTC.

V is TRBV7-8 and J is TRBJ2-3; D tentatively reads TRBD1 or TRBD2 (5 bases each). Deletions cut 2 bases from V and 4 bases from J, with 10 bases between. CDR1 SGHVS and CDR2 FQNEAQ come from the germline V gene. The CDR3 totals 14 residues. The CDR3 DNA is TGTGCCAGCAGCTTACGCCTGGGGGCAGATACGCAGTATTTT. Translating gives CASSLRLGADTQYF.

The table lists this clonotype with a few counts. V is TRBV28 and J is TRBJ1-5; 8 bases agree with TRBD1. J lost 4 bases, V lost 5 bases, and 7 bases had no gene match. The CDR3 totals 15 residues. Germline V gene lookup returns CDR1 MDHEN and CDR2 SYDVKM. The CDR3 loop reads CASSQRTGLNQPQHF. The CDR3 region has the DNA TGTGCCAGCAGTCAGAGGACAGGGCTAAATCAGCCCCAGCATTTT.

This clonotype was picked up many times. The V and J genes are TRBV30 and TRBJ1-5, with D perhaps matching TRBD1 (6 bases). The CDR3 sequence is 17 residues long. The V end was cut by 1 base, the J end by 0 bases, with 16 bases between. Germline V gene lookup returns CDR1 GTSNPN and CDR2 SVGIG (reference sequence). The CDR3 loop is CAWSERIGTNSNQPQHF. In DNA form, the CDR3 reads TGTGCCTGGAGTGAACGAATAGGGACAAATAGCAATCAGCCCCAGCATTTT.

To note about this clonotype: This clone may be a read error of a much larger clone one base away. The chain employs TRBV3-1 and TRBJ2-7, with TRBD1 identical over 10 bases. The J segment lost 5 bases and the V segment lost 4 bases, leaving 14 bases of the junction unmatched. CDR3 length: 17 amino acids. Looked up from germline, CDR1 is LGHDT and CDR2 is YNNKEL (reference sequence). The CDR3 protein is CASSLLAGTGDFHEQYF. In nucleotides, the CDR3 is TGTGCCAGCAGCCTATTGGCTGGGACAGGGGATTTCCACGAGCAGTACTTC.

This clonotype was counted ten times or more. The chain carries TRBV2 and TRBJ1-1, with 9 bases matching TRBD1. The CDR3 is 14 residues long. Germline V gives CDR1 SNHLY, CDR2 FYNNEI. J gave up 1 base and V 6 bases, and 3 bases lay outside the gene matches. This CDR3 reads CASREGQGNTEAFF. The CDR3 region has the DNA TGTGCCAGCAGGGAGGGACAGGGGAACACTGAAGCTTTCTTT.

There are a few counts of this clonotype. V and J are TRBV7-8 and TRBJ2-7; D is perhaps TRBD1 (6 bases). V was clipped by 4 bases and J by 4 bases, with 17 bases between them. CDR3 length: 15 amino acids. The V gene's germline CDR1 is SGHVS and CDR2 FQNEAQ. DNA for the CDR3: TGTGCCAGCAGCTCGTATTCACAGGGTGGTTACGAGCAGTACGTC. Translated: CASSSYSQGGYEQYV.

CDR3 in DNA: TGTGCCAGCAGTAGTGGGACTAGCGGGGACTACGAGCAGTACTTC. Translation gives CASSSGTSGDYEQYF. The chain recombines TRBV5-4 with TRBJ2-7; 13 bases agree with TRBD2. Germline CDR1 is SGHNT and CDR2 is YYREEE (reference sequence). The trim removed 5 bases at V and 3 bases at J, leaving 5 bases unmatched. This CDR3 region has 15 residues.

This clonotype came up many times. In DNA form, the CDR3 reads TGTGCCAGCAGCCAAGGTGGGATAGCTTTCTTT. Translated, it gives CASSQGGIAFF. The rearrangement links TRBV4-2 to TRBJ1-1; D not certain. Germline lookup yields CDR1 LGHNA and CDR2 YNFKEQ. The CDR3 is made up of 11 amino acids. V lost 1 base and J 10 bases, leaving 7 bases between the germline ends.

This clonotype showed up just a few times. The chain has TRBV12-3 or TRBV12-4 and TRBJ2-1, with D perhaps TRBD2 (5 bases). Trimming took 7 bases from V and 5 from J, leaving 12 bases between them. The CDR3 is made up of 13 amino acids. The CDR3 DNA sequence: TGTGCCAGCACGTGGCGGGCCAACAATGAGCAGTTCTTC. This codes for CASTWRANNEQFF.